The entry below describes one T cell receptor beta chain. This entry comes from a study of cytomegalovirus exposure and HLA in healthy donors. A multiplex PCR was run with 60 Vbeta primers and 13 Jbeta primers. The table came from immunoSEQ multiplex PCR; TCRdb's copy has only in-frame clones and leaves some out. The profile shows fewer than 70,000 clones, 65% to 90% of them singletons. The TCR comes from a human donor in good health. Sequencing input: PBMCs.

In nucleotides, the CDR3 is TGTGCCAGCAGTTTATATTCGGGTTGGTCCTATAATTCACCCCTCCACTTT. Its translation is CASSLYSGWSYNSPLHF. The chain couples TRBV27 to TRBJ1-6; D remains ambiguous. CDR3 length: 17 residues. The germline V gene has CDR1 MNHEY and CDR2 SMNVEV (reference sequence). V lost 1 base to trimming and J lost 1 base, with 11 bases between them.